Here is one T cell receptor (beta chain) with its context. Antigen specificity is unknown. A read error may be the cause here, since a much bigger clone is one base away. This entry comes from a study of regulatory T cells in long-lasting Graves disease. Time point: persistent/refractory GD, antithyroid drugs over 5 years with positive TRAb. The TCR library used RNA extracted from PBMCs. The diagnosis of Graves' disease used American Thyroid Association guidelines. Construction of the TCR beta libraries employed iRepertoire HTBI primers in conjunction with Arm-PCR of CDR3 regions. TCRdb itself ran the multiplex PCR reads through MiXCR, one entry per CDR3 protein. The sample has roughly 360,000 distinct CDR3 sequences; roughly 20% are singletons. Findings and limits, study-wide: Those with persistent Graves' had less TCR diversity than newly diagnosed patients.

This receptor was obtained from a woman aged 40 to 50 with Graves disease. The starting material was peripheral blood mononuclear cells (PBMCs), obtained when the disease was refractory, from a patient treated with antithyroid drugs.

CDR3 sequence reads: CASSYSQVGSYEQYF. Written as DNA, the CDR3 is TGTGCCAGCAGTTACTCGCAGGTCGGATCCTACGAGCAGTACTTC. The rearrangement uses TRBV6-6 and TRBJ2-7; D is unresolved. The germline V and J ends were trimmed by 0 bases and 1 base, with 10 bases remaining between them. Germline lookup yields CDR1 MNHNY and CDR2 SVGAGI (reference sequence). CDR3 length: 15 residues.